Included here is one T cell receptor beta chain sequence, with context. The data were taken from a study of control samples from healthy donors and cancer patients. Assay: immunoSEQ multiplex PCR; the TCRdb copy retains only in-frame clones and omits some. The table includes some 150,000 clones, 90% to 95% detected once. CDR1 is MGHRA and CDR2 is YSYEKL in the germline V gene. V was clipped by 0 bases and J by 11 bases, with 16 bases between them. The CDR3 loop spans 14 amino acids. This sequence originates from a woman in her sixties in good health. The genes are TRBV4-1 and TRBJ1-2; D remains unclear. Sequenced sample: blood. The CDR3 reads CASSQDPEGIPYTF. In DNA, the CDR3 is TGCGCCAGCAGCCAAGATCCGGAAGGGATCCCGTACACCTTC.